Listed below are T cell receptor beta chains from one sample, sequenced in a study of Ad26.COV2.S vaccination and SARS-CoV-2 variants. Generated by immunoSEQ multiplex PCR, the TCRdb table keeps only in-frame clones and is missing some. The repertoire holds about 280,000 clones, with more than 75% as singletons. The sequencing used peripheral blood, collected in a trial of Ad26.COV2.S vaccine versus placebo. The receptors originated from a person between 18 and 60 years old who received the Ad26.COV2.S COVID-19 vaccine or a placebo. CDR3s include the opening cysteine and the closing phenylalanine or tryptophan. Fields, in order: clone size, J gene, D gene, V gene, CDR3 protein, CDR3 DNA. D genes are given only for firm matches. Expanded clones get a size class; other rows say once, few or many, or leave the size out.

clone size: -; J gene: TRBJ1-2; D gene: -; V gene: TRBV5-6; CDR3 protein: CASSFDSIDYGYTF; CDR3 DNA: TGTGCCAGCAGCTTTGACAGCATAGACTATGGCTACACCTTC
clone size: -; J gene: TRBJ2-2; D gene: TRBD2; V gene: TRBV4-1; CDR3 protein: CASSQGLAENTGELFF; CDR3 DNA: TGCGCCAGCAGCCAAGGACTAGCCGAGAACACCGGGGAGCTGTTTTTT
clone size: -; J gene: TRBJ2-3; D gene: -; V gene: TRBV11-2; CDR3 protein: CASSLGGALPSTDTQYF; CDR3 DNA: TGTGCCAGCAGCTTAGGTGGGGCCCTTCCTAGCACAGATACGCAGTATTTT
clone size: -; J gene: TRBJ2-5; D gene: TRBD2; V gene: TRBV7-2; CDR3 protein: CASSLSLAGRETQYF; CDR3 DNA: TGTGCCAGCAGCTTATCCCTAGCGGGAAGGGAGACCCAGTACTTC
clone size: -; J gene: TRBJ2-5; D gene: -; V gene: TRBV9; CDR3 protein: CASSVALWETQYF; CDR3 DNA: TGTGCCAGCAGCGTGGCCTTGTGGGAGACCCAGTACTTC
clone size: -; J gene: TRBJ2-1; D gene: TRBD2; V gene: TRBV3-1/TRBV3-2; CDR3 protein: CASSHLAGDNEQFF; CDR3 DNA: TGTGCCAGCAGCCACCTAGCGGGGGACAATGAGCAGTTCTTC
clone size: -; J gene: TRBJ2-1; D gene: -; V gene: TRBV6-2/TRBV6-3; CDR3 protein: CASSSPPASRNEQFF; CDR3 DNA: TGTGCCAGCAGCTCCCCCCCGGCTAGTAGGAATGAGCAGTTCTTC
clone size: few; J gene: TRBJ2-2; D gene: TRBD2; V gene: TRBV7-9; CDR3 protein: CASRRAGGSTGELFF; CDR3 DNA: TGTGCCAGCAGAAGAGCGGGAGGGAGCACCGGGGAGCTGTTTTTT
clone size: few; J gene: TRBJ1-5; D gene: -; V gene: TRBV4-2; CDR3 protein: CASSQVAGNQPQHF; CDR3 DNA: TGTGCCAGCAGCCAAGTCGCAGGGAATCAGCCCCAGCATTTT
clone size: few; J gene: TRBJ1-6; D gene: -; V gene: TRBV7-8; CDR3 protein: CASSRERVDSPLHF; CDR3 DNA: TGTGCCAGCAGCCGAGAGCGGGTTGACTCACCCCTCCACTTT
clone size: -; J gene: TRBJ2-3; D gene: TRBD1; V gene: TRBV6-2/TRBV6-3; CDR3 protein: CASSFRQGSTDTQYF; CDR3 DNA: TGTGCCAGCAGTTTTAGACAGGGCAGCACAGATACGCAGTATTTT
clone size: -; J gene: TRBJ2-3; D gene: TRBD2; V gene: TRBV6-4; CDR3 protein: CASSEFRGTSGNTDTQYF; CDR3 DNA: TGTGCCAGCAGTGAATTCCGGGGGACTAGCGGGAACACAGATACGCAGTATTTT
clone size: once; J gene: TRBJ2-6; D gene: -; V gene: TRBV11-2; CDR3 protein: CASAALQANVLTF; CDR3 DNA: TGTGCCAGCGCCGCCCTCCAGGCCAACGTCCTGACTTTC
clone size: -; J gene: TRBJ1-1; D gene: -; V gene: TRBV7-9; CDR3 protein: CASSSARTREAFF; CDR3 DNA: TGTGCCAGCAGCTCCGCTAGGACGCGTGAAGCTTTCTTT
clone size: -; J gene: TRBJ2-7; D gene: -; V gene: TRBV10-3; CDR3 protein: CAISGTNYEQYF; CDR3 DNA: TGTGCCATCAGTGGGACTAACTACGAGCAGTACTTC
clone size: -; J gene: TRBJ2-7; D gene: -; V gene: TRBV5-5; CDR3 protein: CASSSQYEQYF; CDR3 DNA: TGTGCCAGCAGCTCACAGTACGAGCAGTACTTC
clone size: -; J gene: TRBJ2-2; D gene: TRBD1; V gene: TRBV5-1; CDR3 protein: CASSPGQANTGELFF; CDR3 DNA: TGCGCCAGCAGCCCGGGACAGGCGAACACCGGGGAGCTGTTTTTT
clone size: -; J gene: TRBJ2-1; D gene: -; V gene: TRBV18; CDR3 protein: CASSPFDQQNEQFF; CDR3 DNA: TGTGCCAGCTCTCCCTTTGACCAGCAGAATGAGCAGTTCTTC
clone size: -; J gene: TRBJ2-7; D gene: -; V gene: TRBV2; CDR3 protein: CASSVSLLRAYEQYF; CDR3 DNA: TGTGCCAGCAGTGTAAGCCTACTCCGGGCTTACGAGCAGTACTTC
clone size: -; J gene: TRBJ1-3; D gene: -; V gene: TRBV9; CDR3 protein: CASSVSSGSGNTIYF; CDR3 DNA: TGTGCCAGCAGCGTAAGTTCGGGCTCTGGAAACACCATATATTTT
clone size: -; J gene: TRBJ2-7; D gene: TRBD2; V gene: TRBV6-5; CDR3 protein: CASSSPRRGAGEQYF; CDR3 DNA: TGTGCCAGCAGTTCCCCCCGGCGGGGGGCCGGGGAGCAGTACTTC
clone size: -; J gene: TRBJ1-2; D gene: -; V gene: TRBV2; CDR3 protein: CASSGTWANYGYTF; CDR3 DNA: TGTGCCAGCAGCGGTACCTGGGCCAACTATGGCTACACCTTC
clone size: -; J gene: TRBJ2-1; D gene: TRBD2; V gene: TRBV4-2; CDR3 protein: CASSQNLAGANYNEQFF; CDR3 DNA: TGTGCCAGCAGCCAAAACCTAGCGGGGGCTAATTACAATGAGCAGTTCTTC
clone size: once; J gene: TRBJ1-2; D gene: TRBD1; V gene: TRBV11-2; CDR3 protein: CASSKGTVKGYGYIF; CDR3 DNA: TGTGCCAGCAGCAAAGGGACAGTGAAAGGATATGGCTACATCTTC
clone size: -; J gene: TRBJ1-2; D gene: -; V gene: TRBV7-8; CDR3 protein: CASSSRDHGGYTF; CDR3 DNA: TGTGCCAGCAGCTCCCGGGACCATGGGGGCTACACCTTC
clone size: -; J gene: TRBJ2-1; D gene: -; V gene: TRBV4-2; CDR3 protein: CASSQEGSNNEQFF; CDR3 DNA: TGTGCCAGCAGCCAAGAAGGATCGAACAATGAGCAGTTCTTC
clone size: -; J gene: TRBJ1-4; D gene: -; V gene: TRBV12-5; CDR3 protein: CASGLARTAATNEKLFF; CDR3 DNA: TGTGCTAGTGGTTTGGCCCGGACAGCCGCAACTAATGAAAAACTGTTTTTT
clone size: few; J gene: TRBJ1-6; D gene: TRBD1; V gene: TRBV27; CDR3 protein: CASSPRTGRTYNSPLHF; CDR3 DNA: TGTGCCAGCAGTCCCCGGACAGGGAGAACCTATAATTCACCCCTCCACTTT
clone size: -; J gene: TRBJ2-4; D gene: TRBD1; V gene: TRBV4-3; CDR3 protein: CASSQGSQRQGGNIQYF; CDR3 DNA: TGCGCCAGCAGCCAAGGATCGCAAAGACAGGGGGGAAACATTCAGTACTTC
clone size: -; J gene: TRBJ2-5; D gene: -; V gene: TRBV7-3; CDR3 protein: CASSLFVQETQYF; CDR3 DNA: TGTGCCAGCAGCTTATTCGTCCAAGAGACCCAGTACTTC
clone size: -; J gene: TRBJ1-2; D gene: TRBD1; V gene: TRBV2; CDR3 protein: CASSEEGADYGYTF; CDR3 DNA: TGTGCCAGCAGTGAAGAGGGGGCGGACTATGGCTACACCTTC
clone size: once; J gene: TRBJ2-6; D gene: -; V gene: TRBV19; CDR3 protein: CASSMALSGANVLTF; CDR3 DNA: TGTGCCAGTAGTATGGCTCTCTCTGGGGCCAACGTCCTGACTTTC
clone size: -; J gene: TRBJ1-1; D gene: -; V gene: TRBV30; CDR3 protein: CAWSPRPDAEAFF; CDR3 DNA: TGTGCCTGGAGTCCCCGGCCCGACGCTGAAGCTTTCTTT
clone size: -; J gene: TRBJ2-4; D gene: -; V gene: TRBV11-2; CDR3 protein: CASSFVAEGNIQYF; CDR3 DNA: TGTGCCAGCAGCTTTGTGGCGGAGGGGAACATTCAGTACTTC
clone size: -; J gene: TRBJ2-3; D gene: -; V gene: TRBV6-2/TRBV6-3; CDR3 protein: CASSYSPGGGTDTQYF; CDR3 DNA: TGTGCCAGCAGTTACTCCCCAGGGGGGGGCACAGATACGCAGTATTTT
clone size: -; J gene: TRBJ2-7; D gene: TRBD1; V gene: TRBV7-2; CDR3 protein: CASSSGQVFYEQYF; CDR3 DNA: TGTGCCAGCAGCTCGGGACAGGTCTTCTACGAGCAGTACTTC
clone size: once; J gene: TRBJ2-6; D gene: -; V gene: TRBV10-3; CDR3 protein: CAIMNSGANVLTF; CDR3 DNA: TGTGCCATCATGAACTCTGGGGCCAACGTCCTGACTTTC
clone size: -; J gene: TRBJ2-5; D gene: -; V gene: TRBV18; CDR3 protein: CASSAQETQYF; CDR3 DNA: TGTGCCAGCTCAGCCCAAGAGACCCAGTACTTC
clone size: -; J gene: TRBJ2-3; D gene: TRBD2; V gene: TRBV4-3; CDR3 protein: CASSQEGAGGPDTQYF; CDR3 DNA: TGCGCCAGCAGCCAAGAAGGGGCGGGGGGGCCTGATACGCAGTATTTT
clone size: -; J gene: TRBJ2-1; D gene: -; V gene: TRBV19; CDR3 protein: CASSPRPGLKDEQFF; CDR3 DNA: TGTGCCAGTAGTCCCCGGCCGGGCCTGAAGGATGAGCAGTTCTTC
clone size: once; J gene: TRBJ1-2; D gene: TRBD1; V gene: TRBV18; CDR3 protein: CASSPGQQNYGYTF; CDR3 DNA: TGTGCCAGCTCCCCGGGACAGCAAAACTATGGCTACACCTTC
clone size: -; J gene: TRBJ1-1; D gene: -; V gene: TRBV10-1; CDR3 protein: CARSGWSQGPTNTEAFF; CDR3 DNA: TGCGCCAGATCAGGGTGGAGTCAGGGGCCGACGAACACTGAAGCTTTCTTT
clone size: -; J gene: TRBJ2-3; D gene: TRBD1; V gene: TRBV5-5; CDR3 protein: CASSSGQGTDTQYF; CDR3 DNA: TGTGCCAGCAGTTCGGGACAGGGGACAGATACGCAGTATTTT
clone size: -; J gene: TRBJ2-7; D gene: TRBD2; V gene: TRBV27; CDR3 protein: CASSPTVAGQEQYF; CDR3 DNA: TGTGCCAGCAGTCCCACGGTAGCGGGACAAGAGCAGTACTTC
clone size: -; J gene: TRBJ2-7; D gene: TRBD2; V gene: TRBV6-5; CDR3 protein: CATLAGVWSYEQYF; CDR3 DNA: TGTGCCACGCTAGCGGGAGTGTGGTCCTACGAGCAGTACTTC
clone size: -; J gene: TRBJ1-1; D gene: -; V gene: TRBV5-6; CDR3 protein: CASSLGGRNTEAFF; CDR3 DNA: TGTGCCAGCAGCTTGGGGGGGAGGAACACTGAAGCTTTCTTT
clone size: -; J gene: TRBJ1-5; D gene: -; V gene: TRBV6-2/TRBV6-3; CDR3 protein: CASSSPGQTINPQHF; CDR3 DNA: TGTGCCAGCAGTTCCCCGGGCCAGACAATCAATCCCCAGCATTTT
clone size: -; J gene: TRBJ2-7; D gene: -; V gene: TRBV11-2; CDR3 protein: CASSRPPYEQYF; CDR3 DNA: TGTGCCAGCAGCCGCCCCCCTTACGAGCAGTACTTC
clone size: -; J gene: TRBJ1-2; D gene: -; V gene: TRBV6-5; CDR3 protein: CASSYERRHYGYTF; CDR3 DNA: TGTGCCAGCAGTTACGAGCGCAGACACTATGGCTACACCTTC
clone size: -; J gene: TRBJ1-4; D gene: -; V gene: TRBV27; CDR3 protein: CASSPGLFNEKLFF; CDR3 DNA: TGTGCCAGCAGTCCCGGACTGTTTAATGAAAAACTGTTTTTT
clone size: -; J gene: TRBJ2-7; D gene: TRBD1; V gene: TRBV10-3; CDR3 protein: CAISPQGASGQYF; CDR3 DNA: TGTGCCATCAGTCCACAGGGGGCCTCAGGGCAGTACTTC
clone size: -; J gene: TRBJ2-2; D gene: -; V gene: TRBV4-2; CDR3 protein: CASSSTGSLNTGELFF; CDR3 DNA: TGTGCCAGCAGCTCCACCGGGTCTCTGAACACCGGGGAGCTGTTTTTT
clone size: -; J gene: TRBJ2-7; D gene: -; V gene: TRBV3-1/TRBV3-2; CDR3 protein: CASTRGYEQYF; CDR3 DNA: TGTGCCAGCACCCGGGGGTACGAGCAGTACTTC
clone size: -; J gene: TRBJ1-3; D gene: -; V gene: TRBV2; CDR3 protein: CASKGTSGNTIYF; CDR3 DNA: TGTGCCAGCAAGGGGACCTCTGGAAACACCATATATTTT
clone size: once; J gene: TRBJ2-7; D gene: TRBD2; V gene: TRBV6-2/TRBV6-3; CDR3 protein: CASSPGGASSYEQYF; CDR3 DNA: TGTGCCAGCAGCCCCGGGGGGGCCTCCTCCTACGAGCAGTACTTC
clone size: -; J gene: TRBJ2-7; D gene: -; V gene: TRBV21-1; CDR3 protein: CASSKALRDTRHGGFSYEQYF; CDR3 DNA: TGTGCCAGCAGCAAAGCGCTTCGAGATACCAGACATGGCGGCTTCTCCTACGAGCAGTACTTC
clone size: -; J gene: TRBJ1-2; D gene: -; V gene: TRBV11-2; CDR3 protein: CASSGQGQQNYGYTF; CDR3 DNA: TGTGCCAGCAGCGGGCAAGGACAGCAAAACTATGGCTACACCTTC
clone size: -; J gene: TRBJ2-1; D gene: -; V gene: TRBV11-2; CDR3 protein: CASSGMLASSYNEQFF; CDR3 DNA: TGTGCCAGCAGCGGCATGCTAGCGAGCTCCTACAATGAGCAGTTCTTC
clone size: -; J gene: TRBJ2-1; D gene: -; V gene: TRBV4-2; CDR3 protein: CASRASEIYNEQFF; CDR3 DNA: TGTGCCAGCAGGGCTAGCGAGATTTACAATGAGCAGTTCTTC